The rows below give T cell receptor beta chains drawn from one sample of a study of T cell changes during pregnancy in multiple sclerosis. Measured with immunoSEQ multiplex PCR; TCRdb has only the in-frame clones, and not every one. The table has 70,000 to 100,000 clones, roughly 93% seen once. The input for sequencing was peripheral blood, taken in the third trimester of pregnancy. These TCRs come from a female donor with multiple sclerosis, enrolled in a pregnancy study. Both conserved end residues are part of each CDR3. The order of the fields is D gene, clone size, V gene, J gene, CDR3 protein, CDR3 DNA. D genes are given only for firm matches. Clone size, where shown, is once, few, many, or a class for clones that have expanded.

-,-,TRBV28,TRBJ1-3,CASSLTLPSGNTIYF,TGTGCCAGCAGTTTAACTCTCCCCTCTGGAAACACCATATATTTT
TRBD2,-,TRBV5-4,TRBJ2-7,CASSLAGAIYEQYF,TGTGCCAGCAGCTTAGCGGGAGCCATCTACGAGCAGTACTTC
-,-,TRBV14,TRBJ2-3,CASSQPVLASTDTQYF,TGTGCCAGCAGCCAACCCGTTCTAGCGAGCACAGATACGCAGTATTTT
TRBD2,-,TRBV4-1,TRBJ2-7,CASSQDPTGGGNSYEQYF,TGCGCCAGCAGCCAAGATCCGACTGGCGGGGGAAACTCCTACGAGCAGTACTTC
-,-,TRBV2,TRBJ1-1,CASSVRRENTEAFF,TGTGCCAGCAGTGTCCGGAGAGAGAACACTGAAGCTTTCTTT
-,-,TRBV5-1,TRBJ2-2,CASSLATESRAGELFF,TGCGCCAGCAGCTTGGCGACAGAATCCCGGGCCGGGGAGCTGTTTTTT
-,-,TRBV6-1,TRBJ2-2,CASKRVNTGELFF,TGTGCCAGCAAGAGGGTAAACACCGGGGAGCTGTTTTTT
TRBD1,-,TRBV7-2,TRBJ1-1,CASSLDRGGTEAFF,TGTGCCAGCAGCCTGGACAGGGGGGGGACTGAAGCTTTCTTT
-,-,TRBV19,TRBJ2-7,CASSIASTSEQYF,TGTGCCAGTAGTATAGCTAGCACCAGCGAGCAGTACTTC
-,-,TRBV19,TRBJ2-7,CASSIQEGVVQYF,TGTGCCAGTAGTATCCAAGAGGGAGTGGTGCAGTACTTC
-,-,TRBV27,TRBJ2-7,CASSFARNYEQYF,TGTGCCAGCAGTTTCGCCAGGAACTACGAGCAGTACTTC
TRBD1,once,TRBV19,TRBJ1-2,CASSIPTGGGYTF,TGTGCCAGTAGTATACCGACAGGGGGCGGCTACACCTTC
TRBD1,-,TRBV27,TRBJ2-7,CASSSGQGNEQYF,TGTGCCAGCAGTTCAGGACAGGGAAACGAGCAGTACTTC
-,-,TRBV6-1,TRBJ1-5,CASRGDGSNQPQHF,TGTGCCAGCAGGGGAGACGGTAGCAATCAGCCCCAGCATTTT
-,-,TRBV11-2,TRBJ1-2,CASSLQGNYGYTF,TGTGCCAGCAGCCTCCAGGGGAACTATGGCTACACCTTC
TRBD2,-,TRBV5-1,TRBJ2-7,CASSSSGGNNYEQYF,TGCGCCAGCAGCTCCAGCGGGGGGAATAACTACGAGCAGTACTTC
-,-,TRBV21-1,TRBJ1-2,CASSKVGRTTF,TGTGCCAGCAGCAAAGTCGGGAGGACCACCTTC
TRBD2,-,TRBV27,TRBJ2-7,CASSLGGRGSSYEQYF,TGTGCCAGCAGTTTAGGAGGGAGGGGTAGCTCCTACGAGCAGTACTTC
TRBD2,once,TRBV19,TRBJ2-7,CASSYGTSTYEQYF,TGTGCCAGTAGCTATGGGACTAGCACCTACGAGCAGTACTTC
TRBD2,-,TRBV10-3,TRBJ2-3,CAISEGSGRGDTQYF,TGTGCCATCAGTGAGGGGAGCGGGAGGGGCGATACGCAGTATTTT
-,-,TRBV7-2,TRBJ1-1,CASSLAPTGGANTEAFF,TGTGCCAGCAGCTTAGCTCCTACGGGGGGAGCTAACACTGAAGCTTTCTTT
-,-,TRBV4-1,TRBJ1-5,CASSQDGQIPNQPQHF,TGCGCCAGCAGCCAAGATGGGCAGATACCCAATCAGCCCCAGCATTTT
-,-,TRBV10-3,TRBJ2-1,CAISDSGGSYNEQFF,TGTGCCATCAGTGATAGTGGAGGCTCCTACAATGAGCAGTTCTTC
TRBD1,-,TRBV19,TRBJ1-1,CASRIHRGRGEAFF,TGTGCCAGTAGGATTCATAGGGGGCGAGGTGAAGCTTTCTTT
-,-,TRBV19,TRBJ2-5,CASSIDPTLKTQYF,TGTGCCAGTAGTATAGATCCCACTCTGAAGACCCAGTACTTC
-,-,TRBV29-1,TRBJ2-5,CSVFHGSTSETQYF,TGCAGCGTTTTCCACGGGAGTACCTCGGAGACCCAGTACTTC
-,-,TRBV5-1,TRBJ1-4,CASSSGEWGEKLFF,TGCGCCAGCAGCTCGGGGGAGTGGGGTGAAAAACTGTTTTTT
TRBD2,-,TRBV10-3,TRBJ2-7,CAIGAGYPYEQYF,TGTGCCATTGGAGCGGGGTATCCCTACGAGCAGTACTTC
-,-,TRBV28,TRBJ2-3,CASSLSWGADTQYF,TGTGCCAGCAGTTTATCGTGGGGCGCAGATACGCAGTATTTT
TRBD1,-,TRBV19,TRBJ2-2,CASSSLFRQGIGGELFF,TGTGCCAGTAGTAGCCTATTTCGACAGGGGATCGGCGGGGAGCTGTTTTTT
TRBD1,-,TRBV11-2,TRBJ1-2,CASSEGQGYGYTF,TGTGCCAGCAGCGAGGGACAGGGGTATGGCTACACCTTC
-,-,TRBV19,TRBJ2-5,CASSIGGRQGETQYF,TGTGCCAGTAGTATCGGGGGGCGGCAGGGGGAGACCCAGTACTTC
TRBD1,-,TRBV19,TRBJ2-3,CASSTGGSSTDTQYF,TGTGCCAGTAGTACAGGGGGATCTAGCACAGATACGCAGTATTTT
TRBD2,-,TRBV6-1,TRBJ2-4,CASSEGGGSHIQYF,TGTGCCAGCAGTGAAGGGGGGGGATCTCACATTCAGTACTTC
-,-,TRBV29-1,TRBJ1-1,CSVSGRANTEAFF,TGCAGCGTTAGTGGCAGGGCGAACACTGAAGCTTTCTTT
-,-,TRBV4-1,TRBJ2-1,CASSQGPAAAYNEQFF,TGCGCCAGCAGCCAAGGTCCAGCGGCGGCCTACAATGAGCAGTTCTTC
-,-,TRBV6-5,TRBJ1-1,CASSHSTEAFF,TGTGCCAGCAGTCATTCCACTGAAGCTTTCTTT
TRBD2,-,TRBV19,TRBJ2-3,CASSIVGGLAGTDTQYF,TGTGCCAGTAGTATCGTGGGGGGACTAGCGGGAACAGATACGCAGTATTTT
TRBD1,-,TRBV6-1,TRBJ1-5,CASSSGTGGNQPQHF,TGTGCCAGCAGTTCCGGGACAGGGGGCAATCAGCCCCAGCATTTT
-,-,TRBV7-3,TRBJ2-7,CASSLKPGRQYF,TGTGCCAGCAGCTTAAAACCAGGTAGGCAGTACTTC
TRBD1,-,TRBV19,TRBJ2-3,CASSREDRAHTDTQYF,TGTGCCAGTAGTCGTGAGGACAGGGCGCACACAGATACGCAGTATTTT
-,-,TRBV28,TRBJ1-4,CASSPPLEKLFF,TGTGCCAGCAGTCCCCCTCTTGAAAAACTGTTTTTT
-,once,TRBV29-1,TRBJ2-2,CSVPSGGGKTGELFF,TGCAGCGTCCCGTCGGGAGGGGGCAAGACCGGGGAGCTGTTTTTT
-,-,TRBV18,TRBJ1-1,CASSPGAGLRSTEAFF,TGTGCCAGCTCACCTGGAGCAGGGCTGAGGTCCACTGAAGCTTTCTTT
TRBD1,-,TRBV5-1,TRBJ1-5,CASSVGQGSNQPQHF,TGCGCCAGCAGCGTGGGACAGGGGAGCAATCAGCCCCAGCATTTT
TRBD1,-,TRBV29-1,TRBJ2-7,CSVETGAYEQYF,TGCAGCGTTGAAACAGGGGCCTACGAGCAGTACTTC
-,-,TRBV4-3,TRBJ1-4,CASSQEGYRVKGEKLFF,TGCGCCAGCAGCCAAGAAGGGTACAGGGTGAAAGGCGAAAAACTGTTTTTT
TRBD2,-,TRBV2,TRBJ2-5,CASSASGRGHETQYF,TGTGCCAGCAGTGCTAGCGGGAGGGGACACGAGACCCAGTACTTC
-,-,TRBV5-4,TRBJ1-6,CASSLGGNSPLHF,TGTGCCAGCAGCTTGGGCGGGAATTCACCCCTCCACTTT
-,few,TRBV5-6,TRBJ2-1,CASSSTRSSYNEQFF,TGTGCCAGCAGCTCCACTCGGAGCTCCTACAATGAGCAGTTCTTC
TRBD1,-,TRBV4-3,TRBJ1-1,CASSQLIDRDTEAFF,TGCGCCAGCAGCCAACTAATCGACAGGGACACTGAAGCTTTCTTT
-,-,TRBV5-6,TRBJ2-6,CASSLTGISGANVLTF,TGTGCCAGCAGCTTGACAGGAATCTCTGGGGCCAACGTCCTGACTTTC
-,few,TRBV5-1,TRBJ2-3,CASIRSERATDTQYF,TGCGCCAGCATACGGTCAGAGCGGGCCACAGATACGCAGTATTTT
-,-,TRBV28,TRBJ2-5,CASREGRQETQYF,TGTGCCAGCAGGGAGGGACGCCAAGAGACCCAGTACTTC
TRBD2,-,TRBV6-6,TRBJ2-1,CASTPTSGINEQFF,TGTGCCAGCACCCCGACTAGCGGGATTAATGAGCAGTTCTTC
TRBD1,-,TRBV6-6,TRBJ2-1,CASTNPGQGTEQFF,TGTGCCAGCACCAATCCGGGACAGGGGACTGAGCAGTTCTTC
TRBD2,-,TRBV2,TRBJ2-5,CASSEFGLAGEETQYF,TGTGCCAGCAGTGAATTTGGCCTAGCGGGAGAAGAGACCCAGTACTTC